These 15 T cell receptor beta chains share one sample of origin, sequenced in a study of shared clonotypes between healthy human individuals. Terminally differentiated effector memory CD45RA+ cells were left out of the naive CD8 fraction, which was CD45RO-negative and positively selected for CCR7. The repertoire was sequenced with immunoSEQ multiplex PCR; TCRdb's copy has only in-frame clones and lacks some. The table records 750,000 to 1,000,000 clones, roughly 92% of them present only once. Material for sequencing was naive CD8+ T cells sorted from blood. These receptors were taken from a man aged 25 to 40 in good health.

This chain links TRBV28 with TRBJ2-7; TRBD2 agrees at 7 bases. CDR1 and CDR2 (germline): MDHEN, SYDVKM. Trimming at V came to 5 bases and at J to 1 base, leaving 17 bases not matched to a gene. This CDR3 comprises 18 residues. The CDR3 DNA sequence: TGTGCCAGCAGTCCCCAAAGGGACTATACTTTTCAGTCCTACGAGCAGTACTTC. Amino acids: CASSPQRDYTFQSYEQYF.

The chain joins TRBV9 to TRBJ2-3, with D maybe TRBD1 (5 bases). The CDR3 is made up of 14 amino acids. Germline-derived CDR1 and CDR2 are SGDLS and YYNGEE. The ends were cut back, 0 bases at V and 3 bases at J, with 8 bases in the middle. The DNA for the CDR3 is TGTGCCAGCAGCGTAGATGGGGCAACAGATACGCAGTATTTT. Its protein is CASSVDGATDTQYF.

J is TRBJ2-1 and V is TRBV19, with 8 bases lining up with TRBD2. Germline assignment: CDR1 LNHDA and CDR2 SQIVND (reference sequence). J gave up 3 bases and V 4 bases, and 5 bases lay outside the gene matches. This CDR3 comprises 15 residues. The CDR3 reads CASSKGGGLYNEQFF. Here the CDR3 DNA reads TGTGCCAGTAGTAAAGGCGGGGGGCTCTACAATGAGCAGTTCTTC.

The chain has TRBV5-5 and TRBJ1-1, with D possibly TRBD1 on 5 matching bases. V lost 0 bases to trimming and J lost 7 bases, with 13 bases between them. Germline assignment: CDR1 SGHKS and CDR2 YYEKEE (reference sequence). CDR3 length: 14 amino acids. CDR3 sequence reads: CASSLGGDEGEAFF. The CDR3 DNA follows: TGTGCCAGCAGCTTGGGAGGGGATGAGGGTGAAGCTTTCTTT.

The gene calls are TRBV2 and TRBJ1-4; tentatively, D is TRBD1 (5 bases). Trimming left V 5 bases short and J 7 bases short, with 17 bases between. Germline V gene data show CDR1 as SNHLY and CDR2 as FYNNEI. The CDR3 is made up of 15 amino acids. CDR3 residues: CASSTGGGSLEKLFF. The CDR3, as DNA: TGTGCCAGCAGTACGGGGGGTGGGAGCCTTGAAAAACTGTTTTTT.

A note on this clone: Different DNA sequences within this sample yield the same CDR3. The chain joins TRBV7-3 to TRBJ2-3; D call uncertain. Trimming left V 3 bases short and J 1 base short, with 5 bases between. The CDR3 runs 13 residues. Germline lookup yields CDR1 SGHTA and CDR2 FQGTGA. CDR3: CASSLLGTDTQYF. The CDR3 bases are TGTGCCAGCAGCTTGCTGGGCACAGATACGCAGTATTTT.

The CDR3 DNA sequence: TGTGCCACCAGCAGAGATATGGACAGGGGAGGGAATAGCAATCAGCCCCAGCATTTT. This sequence encodes CATSRDMDRGGNSNQPQHF. The rearrangement joins TRBV15 to TRBJ1-5; TRBD1 matches 9 bases. V shed 0 bases and J 0 bases; nucleotides not matched to a gene: 9. Germline CDR1 reads LNHNV; CDR2 reads YYDKDF (reference sequence). CDR3 length: 19 residues.

The V and J genes are TRBV5-1 and TRBJ2-7; the D gene is possibly TRBD2 (6 bases). The V end was cut by 4 bases, the J end by 2 bases, with 31 bases between. The CDR3 has 20 residues. Germline CDR1 is SGHRS and CDR2 is YFSETQ. The CDR3 DNA follows: TGCGCCAGCAGCAGGGCGGGGACCCCTTCCCTGAGGAGCCGAACCTACGAGCAGTACTTC. This translates into CASSRAGTPSLRSRTYEQYF.

The rearrangement links TRBV6-5 to TRBJ2-2; D not resolved. The V end was cut by 4 bases, the J end by 1 base, with 7 bases between. Germline V gene data show CDR1 as MNHEY and CDR2 as SVGAGI. CDR3 length: 14 amino acids. This chain's CDR3 is CASSSRLNTGELFF. CDR3 nucleotide sequence: TGTGCCAGCAGTTCCCGACTGAACACCGGGGAGCTGTTTTTT.

This chain connects TRBV6-1 to TRBJ2-3; no clear D. The CDR3 is 16 residues long. The germline V gene encodes CDR1 MNHNS and CDR2 SASEGT. Deletions cut 2 bases from V and 0 bases from J, with 12 bases between. CDR3 DNA: TGTGCCAGCAGTGAAATGACTGCAACTAGCACAGATACGCAGTATTTT. This gives the protein CASSEMTATSTDTQYF.

V and J are TRBV13 and TRBJ2-1, with 9 positions matching TRBD1. In germline, CDR1 is PRHDT, CDR2 FYEKMQ (reference sequence). V lost 2 bases to trimming and J lost 5 bases; unmatched junction nucleotides: 7. CDR3 length equals 16 residues. CDR3 sequence (DNA): TGTGCCAGCAGCTTAAGGGGGGACAGGGATAACAATGAGCAGTTCTTC. It translates to CASSLRGDRDNNEQFF.

The rearrangement uses TRBV18 and TRBJ2-7, with D perhaps matching TRBD1 (6 bases). The V and J ends lost 0 bases and 3 bases respectively, with 21 bases between them. Germline CDR1 and CDR2: KGHSH and LQKENI. This CDR3 region has 18 residues. CDR3 DNA: TGTGCCAGCTCACCACCTTTCGGACAGTCCTTAATCAACTACGAGCAGTACTTC. It translates to CASSPPFGQSLINYEQYF.

The V call is TRBV6-5, the J call TRBJ1-5; D is perhaps TRBD1 (6 bases). CDR1 and CDR2 from the germline V gene are MNHEY and SVGAGI. V gave up 8 bases and J gave up 4 bases, with 15 bases separating them. This CDR3 has 14 residues. CDR3: CASGAGERNQPQHF. For the CDR3, the DNA is TGTGCCAGCGGAGCAGGGGAAAGGAATCAGCCCCAGCATTTT.

The V call is TRBV9, the J call TRBJ2-7, with a possible D match to TRBD2 (7 bases). The V end lost 2 bases, the J end lost 2 bases, and 17 bases lay between the germline ends. Per the germline V gene, CDR1 is SGDLS and CDR2 is YYNGEE. The CDR3 runs to 16 residues. The CDR3 DNA is TGTGCCAGCAGCGTGGGGAGGAGCGGGGACACCTACGAGCAGTACTTC. As protein: CASSVGRSGDTYEQYF.

This chain connects TRBV10-1 to TRBJ2-1, with D maybe TRBD2 (6 bases). The CDR3 has 14 amino acids. Germline-derived CDR1 and CDR2 are WNHNN and SYGVQD (reference sequence). V lost 8 bases and J lost 8, with 19 bases in between. CDR3 sequence: CASPAGSRFDEQFF. The DNA for the CDR3 is TGCGCCAGCCCCGCGGGGAGTAGGTTCGATGAGCAGTTCTTC.